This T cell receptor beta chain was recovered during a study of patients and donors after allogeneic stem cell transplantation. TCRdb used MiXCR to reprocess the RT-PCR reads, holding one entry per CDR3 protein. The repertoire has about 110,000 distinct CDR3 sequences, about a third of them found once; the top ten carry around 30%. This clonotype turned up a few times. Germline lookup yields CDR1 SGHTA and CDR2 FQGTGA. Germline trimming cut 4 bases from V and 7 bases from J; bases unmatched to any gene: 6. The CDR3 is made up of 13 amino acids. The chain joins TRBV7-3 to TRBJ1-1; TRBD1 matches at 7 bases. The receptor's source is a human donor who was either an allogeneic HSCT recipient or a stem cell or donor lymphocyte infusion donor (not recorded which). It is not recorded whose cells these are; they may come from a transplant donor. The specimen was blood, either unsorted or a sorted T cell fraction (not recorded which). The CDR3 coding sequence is TGTGCCAGCAGCTCCCGGCGGGACAGTGAAGCTTTCTTT. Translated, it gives CASSSRRDSEAFF.